The text below deals with one T cell receptor beta chain. From the 5' RACE reads, TCRdb called clonotypes with MiXCR, one entry per CDR3 protein. The data contain 300,000 to 400,000 distinct CDR3 sequences, 12% of them seen just once; the ten biggest clones take up more than 3%. These data belong to a study of T cells after yellow fever vaccination. V lost 2 bases to trimming and J lost 7 bases, with 17 bases between them. The CDR3 totals 15 residues. This TCR was sampled from a man between 18 and 35 years old who received the YFV17D yellow fever vaccine. Material: CD4+ T cells sorted from PBMCs, obtained 15 days after the yellow fever booster vaccination. The V and J genes are TRBV12-3 or TRBV12-4 and TRBJ2-5; D call uncertain. The CDR3 nucleotides read TGTGCCAGCAGTTTAAAGCGACTGCCTCAAAGGACCCAGTACTTC. Translated: CASSLKRLPQRTQYF.